A selection of T cell receptor beta chains follows, all from one sample in a study of T-cell memory formation after mild COVID-19. MiXCR, run by TCRdb on the 5' RACE reads, gives a single entry per CDR3 protein. Here the sample spans about 600,000 distinct CDR3 sequences, roughly a fifth being singletons. The sequencing input was PBMCs or a T cell subset sorted from them (not recorded which). These receptors were collected from an adult woman who had mild COVID-19 (a few samples of this study predate the infection). Cell type and time point are not known. CDR3s include the opening cysteine and the closing phenylalanine or tryptophan. D genes are given only for firm matches. Clone sizes are given selectively: once, few, many, or a class where the clone is expanded.

J: TRBJ2-4; D: .; V: TRBV7-9; size: few; DNA: TGTGCCAGCAGCTTATCGGGGGGCTCCAAAAACATTCAGTACTTC; CDR3: CASSLSGGSKNIQYF
J: TRBJ2-7; D: TRBD2; V: TRBV20-1; size: many; DNA: TGCAGTGTGAGGGAGGGGTACGAGCAGTACTTC; CDR3: CSVREGYEQYF
J: TRBJ1-4; D: .; V: TRBV4-3; size: .; DNA: TGCGCCAGCAGCCCAAAGTCGGACAGACCTAATGAAAAACTGTTTTTT; CDR3: CASSPKSDRPNEKLFF
J: TRBJ2-7; D: TRBD1; V: TRBV19; size: .; DNA: TGTGCCAGTAGTCACCAGGGGGTCTCCTACGAGCAGTACTTC; CDR3: CASSHQGVSYEQYF
J: TRBJ2-3; D: .; V: TRBV30; size: few; DNA: TGTGCCTGGAGTGTACCACCTTTTCGCACAGATACGCAGTATTTT; CDR3: CAWSVPPFRTDTQYF
J: TRBJ1-1; D: .; V: TRBV5-1; size: few; DNA: TGCGCCAGCAGCGCCAGTTACCAGGGCAACACTGAAGCTTTCTTT; CDR3: CASSASYQGNTEAFF
J: TRBJ2-7; D: .; V: TRBV29-1; size: few; DNA: TGCAGCGTTGAAAGATACGCAGAAGACTACGAGCAGTACTTC; CDR3: CSVERYAEDYEQYF
J: TRBJ2-1; D: .; V: TRBV12-3/TRBV12-4; size: few; DNA: TGTGCCAGCAGTGGGGAAAATGAGCAGTTCTTC; CDR3: CASSGENEQFF
J: TRBJ1-4; D: TRBD1; V: TRBV11-2; size: .; DNA: TGTGCCAGCAGCCCTCTTGGACCCGGGACAGGGTTCGGAAAACTGTTTTTT; CDR3: CASSPLGPGTGFGKLFF
J: TRBJ1-2; D: .; V: TRBV29-1; size: few; DNA: TGCAGCGTGTCCCACGACAGCGGCTACACCTTC; CDR3: CSVSHDSGYTF
J: TRBJ2-5; D: .; V: TRBV29-1; size: .; DNA: TGCAGCGTGCTTGGGGGGGCCATGTTCCAAGAGACCCAGTACTTC; CDR3: CSVLGGAMFQETQYF
J: TRBJ2-1; D: TRBD2; V: TRBV5-6; size: once; DNA: TGTGCCAGCAGCGTGGGGGTTCCAGTCTTTCGGGGTACTAGCGGGAGCTCCAATGAGCAGTTCTTC; CDR3: CASSVGVPVFRGTSGSSNEQFF
J: TRBJ1-6; D: .; V: TRBV7-9; size: many; DNA: TGTGCCAGCAGCTCTTCGGATAGGGTTAATTCACCCCTCCACTTT; CDR3: CASSSSDRVNSPLHF
J: TRBJ2-7; D: TRBD1; V: TRBV27; size: few; DNA: TGTGCCAGCAAACAGATGACAGGGGGAAAGGTCGAGCAGTACTTC; CDR3: CASKQMTGGKVEQYF
J: TRBJ2-1; D: TRBD2; V: TRBV6-5; size: once; DNA: TGTGCCAGCAGTCCGGCTAGCGGTAACAATGAGCAGTTCTTC; CDR3: CASSPASGNNEQFF
J: TRBJ2-3; D: TRBD2; V: TRBV20-1; size: few; DNA: TGCAGTGCTAAGGGGGAGACTAGCGGGCCGTCAGATACGCAGTATTTT; CDR3: CSAKGETSGPSDTQYF
J: TRBJ2-7; D: TRBD1; V: TRBV5-5; size: .; DNA: TGTGCCAGCAGCCACCTCCGGGACAGGGGCTCCTACGAGCAGTACTTC; CDR3: CASSHLRDRGSYEQYF
J: TRBJ2-2; D: TRBD2; V: TRBV7-3; size: few; DNA: TGTGCCAGCAGTTTCACAGCGGGGGCGAACACCGGGGAGCTGTTTTTT; CDR3: CASSFTAGANTGELFF
J: TRBJ1-4; D: .; V: TRBV29-1; size: .; DNA: TGCAGCGTTTCCCTGGGGACTAATGAAAAACTGTTTTTT; CDR3: CSVSLGTNEKLFF
J: TRBJ2-7; D: TRBD2; V: TRBV7-9; size: .; DNA: TGTGCCAGCAGCTTAGGCCCCCGAGGGCGGGAGGACGAGCAGTACTTC; CDR3: CASSLGPRGREDEQYF
J: TRBJ2-7; D: .; V: TRBV12-3/TRBV12-4; size: .; DNA: TGTGCCAGCAGTCCCGGGGTAGCGCCTAACTACGAGCAGTACTTC; CDR3: CASSPGVAPNYEQYF
J: TRBJ2-6; D: .; V: TRBV19; size: .; DNA: TGTGCCAGTAGTATGGAGTACCGAGACAGGAGTTCTGGGGCCAACGTCCTGACTTTC; CDR3: CASSMEYRDRSSGANVLTF
J: TRBJ2-3; D: .; V: TRBV6-5; size: .; DNA: TGTGCCAGCAGGTCGCATGGGGCAGATACGCAGTATTTT; CDR3: CASRSHGADTQYF
J: TRBJ2-2; D: .; V: TRBV14; size: few; DNA: TGTGCCAGCAGTTCCACTCGGAACACCGGGGAGCTGTTTTTT; CDR3: CASSSTRNTGELFF
J: TRBJ2-1; D: TRBD1; V: TRBV6-1; size: few; DNA: TGTGCCAGCAGTGAACCCGGGACAGGGAACAATGAGCAGTTCTTC; CDR3: CASSEPGTGNNEQFF
J: TRBJ2-5; D: .; V: TRBV11-2; size: .; DNA: TGTGCCAGCAGCTTAGAGTGGGAGACCCAGTACTTC; CDR3: CASSLEWETQYF
J: TRBJ1-2; D: .; V: TRBV25-1; size: .; DNA: TGTGCCAGCAGTGATCCGGGACCCTCGAAGAACTATGGCTACACCTTC; CDR3: CASSDPGPSKNYGYTF
J: TRBJ1-1; D: .; V: TRBV19; size: few; DNA: TGTGCCAGTAGTATCGGCGGAACGAACACTGAAGCTTTCTTT; CDR3: CASSIGGTNTEAFF
J: TRBJ2-7; D: .; V: TRBV9; size: few; DNA: TGTGCCAGCAGCGTCCGCGGCGAGGGCGCAGGTTACGAGCAGTACTTC; CDR3: CASSVRGEGAGYEQYF
J: TRBJ1-2; D: .; V: TRBV4-3; size: .; DNA: TGCGCCAGCAGCCAAGATTACGCCAGGGGCGGCTACACCTTC; CDR3: CASSQDYARGGYTF
J: TRBJ1-1; D: .; V: TRBV19; size: once; DNA: TGTGCCAGTAGACCCGACAGGTTGAAAAAGCCTGAAGCTTTCTTT; CDR3: CASRPDRLKKPEAFF
J: TRBJ2-7; D: .; V: TRBV5-1; size: few; DNA: TGCGCCAGCAGCCTAGGGGCCGGGGTATCTGGCTACGAGCAGTACTTC; CDR3: CASSLGAGVSGYEQYF
J: TRBJ1-1; D: .; V: TRBV18; size: .; DNA: TGTGCCAGCTCACCGGAGCAAACTGAAGCTTTCTTT; CDR3: CASSPEQTEAFF
J: TRBJ2-2; D: .; V: TRBV12-3/TRBV12-4; size: .; DNA: TGTGCCAGCAGTCCCCGGGCATACCGGGACACCGGGGAGCTGTTTTTT; CDR3: CASSPRAYRDTGELFF
J: TRBJ1-1; D: TRBD1; V: TRBV29-1; size: many; DNA: TGCAGCGGTTCAGGGGGGGACATGAACACTGAAGCTTTCTTT; CDR3: CSGSGGDMNTEAFF
J: TRBJ2-3; D: .; V: TRBV7-9; size: few; DNA: TGTGCCAGCAGCTTCCTCTACCCCACAGATACGCAGTATTTT; CDR3: CASSFLYPTDTQYF
J: TRBJ1-3; D: .; V: TRBV2; size: few; DNA: TGTGCCAGCAGTGAGAGGGCAGGGGATGGAAACACCATATATTTT; CDR3: CASSERAGDGNTIYF
J: TRBJ2-5; D: TRBD2; V: TRBV3-1; size: .; DNA: TGTGCCAGCCTATTAGCGGGAGTTCGAGAGACCCAGTACTTC; CDR3: CASLLAGVRETQYF
J: TRBJ1-6; D: .; V: TRBV20-1; size: .; DNA: TGCAGTGCTTTTCGGGGGCAGGTGAATTCACCCCTCCACTTT; CDR3: CSAFRGQVNSPLHF
J: TRBJ1-3; D: TRBD1; V: TRBV9; size: many; DNA: TGTGCCAGCAGCCCTCGACAGGGCGCTGGAAACACCATATATTTT; CDR3: CASSPRQGAGNTIYF
J: TRBJ1-2; D: TRBD1; V: TRBV10-3; size: few; DNA: TGTGCCATCTCCGACCGGGACAGCTATGGCTACACCTTC; CDR3: CAISDRDSYGYTF
J: TRBJ2-7; D: .; V: TRBV6-2/TRBV6-3; size: .; DNA: TGTGCCAGCAGTTACACCTGGGATCAGGGGTTTCACTACGAGCAGTACTTC; CDR3: CASSYTWDQGFHYEQYF
J: TRBJ2-2; D: .; V: TRBV7-2; size: .; DNA: TGTGCCAGCAGTCTACCGTGGCCGGGACCCCTCACCGGGGAGCTGTTTTTT; CDR3: CASSLPWPGPLTGELFF
J: TRBJ1-5; D: .; V: TRBV11-1; size: .; DNA: TGTGCCAGCAGCTCCAGGCAAAATCAGCCCCAGCATTTT; CDR3: CASSSRQNQPQHF
J: TRBJ2-3; D: .; V: TRBV12-3/TRBV12-4; size: few; DNA: TGTGCCAGCTCGGGGCAGGGTTTGGATACGCAGTATTTT; CDR3: CASSGQGLDTQYF
J: TRBJ2-1; D: .; V: TRBV29-1; size: .; DNA: TGCAGCGTCGTGCGCATCGGGACCTTATACTACAATGAGCAGTTCTTC; CDR3: CSVVRIGTLYYNEQFF
J: TRBJ2-3; D: .; V: TRBV5-1; size: .; DNA: TGCGCCAGCAGCTTGGACCCATTACCCCCACCTTTCACAGATACGCAGTATTTT; CDR3: CASSLDPLPPPFTDTQYF
J: TRBJ2-5; D: TRBD1; V: TRBV7-9; size: .; DNA: TGTGCCAGCAGCTTAAGGGACAGGAGACAAGAGACCCAGTACTTC; CDR3: CASSLRDRRQETQYF
J: TRBJ2-1; D: .; V: TRBV11-2; size: few; DNA: TGTGCCAGCAGCCCATACTCGAGGGTTTACAATGAGCAGTTCTTC; CDR3: CASSPYSRVYNEQFF
J: TRBJ2-7; D: .; V: TRBV29-1; size: few; DNA: TGCAGCGTTGCCCACCCTAGAGGGGGGGAGCAGTACTTC; CDR3: CSVAHPRGGEQYF
J: TRBJ2-2; D: .; V: TRBV9; size: many; DNA: TGTGCCAGCAGCGTAGAAATTAGCGGCAACACCGGGGAGCTGTTTTTT; CDR3: CASSVEISGNTGELFF
J: TRBJ2-7; D: .; V: TRBV7-9; size: few; DNA: TGTGCCAGCAGCTCTGCCCTGTTCGAGCAGTACTTC; CDR3: CASSSALFEQYF
J: TRBJ2-1; D: .; V: TRBV24-1; size: many; DNA: TGTGCCACCAGTGATGCCGGGGGCAATGAGCAGTTCTTC; CDR3: CATSDAGGNEQFF
J: TRBJ2-1; D: .; V: TRBV5-6; size: many; DNA: TGTGCCAGCAGCTTATCCGGTCCGGGTGAGCAGTTCTTC; CDR3: CASSLSGPGEQFF
J: TRBJ1-2; D: .; V: TRBV21-1; size: .; DNA: TGTGCCAGCAGCGCGACAGGACAGGGGATCTATGGCTACACCTTC; CDR3: CASSATGQGIYGYTF
J: TRBJ1-4; D: TRBD1; V: TRBV6-5; size: many; DNA: TGTGCCAGCAGTTCGACAGGGGGAAGGAATGAAAAACTGTTTTTT; CDR3: CASSSTGGRNEKLFF
J: TRBJ2-7; D: TRBD2; V: TRBV23-1; size: many; DNA: TGCGCCACCCATCTATTCTCGGCTCTAGCGGGGGATTCCTACGAGCAGTACTTC; CDR3: CATHLFSALAGDSYEQYF
J: TRBJ2-1; D: TRBD1; V: TRBV5-1; size: many; DNA: TGCGCCAGCAGCTTGGTCAGGGGGTATGAGCAGTTCTTC; CDR3: CASSLVRGYEQFF
J: TRBJ1-1; D: TRBD1; V: TRBV3-1; size: few; DNA: TGTGCCAGCAGCCCAACAGGGGGCATGAACACTGAAGCTTTCTTT; CDR3: CASSPTGGMNTEAFF